The clone carrying this T cell receptor (beta chain) showed up just a few times. The sample belongs to a study of metastatic and nonmetastatic thyroid tumors. Patients had received no treatment of any kind before thyroid surgery. The CDR3 has 15 residues. The junction had 12 bases not matched to a gene; V was cut back by 7 bases and J by 4 bases. Germline values: CDR1 SGHAT, CDR2 FQNNGV. Via MiXCR, TCRdb re-called the PCR reads. The data show around 8,100 clones, 24% seen once. This chain links TRBV11-2 with TRBJ2-7, with 8 bases aligning to TRBD1. The source is a female donor with papillary thyroid cancer or a benign thyroid nodule (not recorded which). Some clones in this sample may be carry-over from other donors' samples. Material: tumor tissue. CDR3 in DNA: TGTGCCAGCAAACCAGGGGGCGCCGCCCCATACGAGCAGTACTTC. Translated, it gives CASKPGGAAPYEQYF. The full variable domain, completed using reference TRBV11-2 and TRBJ2-7, is EAGVAQSPRYKIIEKRQSVAFWCNPISGHATLYWYQQILGQGPKLLIQFQNNGVVDDSQLPKDRFSAERLKGVDSTLKIQPAKLEDSAVYLCASKPGGAAPYEQYFGPGTRLTVT.